Below, 2 T cell receptor beta chains from the same sample are listed, as sequenced in a study of T cells in Graves' hyperthyroidism and ophthalmopathy. The investigators amplified TCR beta CDR3 regions from RNA transcripts. The study used the HTBI primer set for a first-round RT-PCR of the TCR CDR3. From the multiplex PCR reads, TCRdb called clonotypes with MiXCR, one entry per CDR3 protein. The sample lists about 510,000 distinct CDR3 sequences, around 15% occurring once. Sequencing used blood. All receptors come from a woman aged 40 to 49 with Graves' hyperthyroidism.

This clonotype was counted ten times or more. The CDR3 reads CSAHLPGPGGSEQYF. CDR3 DNA: TGCAGTGCACATCTACCGGGACCAGGGGGTTCCGAGCAGTACTTC. This chain connects TRBV20-1 to TRBJ2-7; 7 bases agree with TRBD1. Germline-derived CDR1 and CDR2 are DFQATT and SNEGSKA (reference sequence). The CDR3 length is 15 residues. Trimming took 6 bases from V and 6 from J; bases not matched to a gene: 17.

Note on this clonotype: With a much larger clone just one base away, this may be a read error. This CDR3 reads CASSLQIYEQYF. For the CDR3, the DNA is TGTGCCAGCAGTTTACAGATCTACGAGCAGTACTTC. This chain uses TRBV6-2 or TRBV6-3 with TRBJ2-7, with D unresolved. From germline, CDR1 is MNHEY and CDR2 SVGEGT. The CDR3 runs 12 residues. With 4 bases removed from V and 3 bases from J, the gap between germline ends came to 7 bases.